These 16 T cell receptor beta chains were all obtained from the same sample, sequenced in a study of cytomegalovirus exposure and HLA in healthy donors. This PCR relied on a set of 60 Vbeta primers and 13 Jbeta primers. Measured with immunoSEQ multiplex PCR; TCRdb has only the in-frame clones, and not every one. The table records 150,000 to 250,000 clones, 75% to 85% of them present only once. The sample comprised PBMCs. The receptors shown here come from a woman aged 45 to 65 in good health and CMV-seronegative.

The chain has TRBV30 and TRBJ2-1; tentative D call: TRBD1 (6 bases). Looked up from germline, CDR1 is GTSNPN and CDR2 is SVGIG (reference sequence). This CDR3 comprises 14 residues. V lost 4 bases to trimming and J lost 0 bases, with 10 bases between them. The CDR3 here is CAWTQGYSYNEQFF. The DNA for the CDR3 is TGTGCCTGGACACAGGGTTACTCCTACAATGAGCAGTTCTTC.

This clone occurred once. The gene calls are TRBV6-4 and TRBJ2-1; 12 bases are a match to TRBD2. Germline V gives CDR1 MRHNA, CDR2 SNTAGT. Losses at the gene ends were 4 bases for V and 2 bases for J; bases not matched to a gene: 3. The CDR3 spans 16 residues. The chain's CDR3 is CASSVGLAGTYNEQFF. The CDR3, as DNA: TGTGCCAGCAGTGTCGGACTAGCGGGAACCTACAATGAGCAGTTCTTC.

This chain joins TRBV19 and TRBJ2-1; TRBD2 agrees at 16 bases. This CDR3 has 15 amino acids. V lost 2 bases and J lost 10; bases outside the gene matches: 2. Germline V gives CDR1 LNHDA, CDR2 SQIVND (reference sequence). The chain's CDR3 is CASSIPGLAGGEQFF. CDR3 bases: TGTGCCAGTAGTATACCGGGACTAGCGGGAGGGGAGCAGTTCTTC.

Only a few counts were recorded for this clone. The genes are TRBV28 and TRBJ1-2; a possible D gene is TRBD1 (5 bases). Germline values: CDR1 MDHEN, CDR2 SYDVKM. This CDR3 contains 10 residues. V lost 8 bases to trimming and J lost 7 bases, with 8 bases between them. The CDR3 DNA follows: TGTGCCAGCTCAGGGATTGGCTACACCTTC. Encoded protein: CASSGIGYTF.

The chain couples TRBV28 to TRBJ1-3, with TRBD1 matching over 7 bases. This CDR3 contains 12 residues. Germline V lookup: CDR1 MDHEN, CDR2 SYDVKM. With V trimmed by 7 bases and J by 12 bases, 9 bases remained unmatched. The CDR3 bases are TGTGCCAGCAAACAGGGGTCGGTAGACATATATTTT. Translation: CASKQGSVDIYF. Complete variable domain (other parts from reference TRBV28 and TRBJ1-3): DVKVTQSSRYLVKRTGEKVFLECVQDMDHENMFWYRQDPGLGLRLIYFSYDVKMKEKGDIPEGYSVSREKKERFSLILESASTNQTSMYLCASKQGSVDIYFGEGSWLTVV.

The CDR3 sequence: CASSWEGGEAFF. The DNA for the CDR3 is TGTGCCAGCAGTTGGGAGGGAGGGGAGGCTTTCTTT. The V call is TRBV6-6, the J call TRBJ1-1; the D gene is possibly TRBD1 (5 bases). Germline V gene sequence: CDR1 MNHNY, CDR2 SVGAGI (reference sequence). Trimming took off 4 bases at V and 11 bases at J, with 14 bases between the two ends. This CDR3 contains 12 residues.

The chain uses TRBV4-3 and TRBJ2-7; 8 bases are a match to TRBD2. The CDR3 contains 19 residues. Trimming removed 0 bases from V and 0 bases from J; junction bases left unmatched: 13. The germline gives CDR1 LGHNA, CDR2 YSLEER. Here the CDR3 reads CASSQDFYLAGYSSYEQYF. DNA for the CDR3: TGCGCCAGCAGCCAAGATTTCTACCTAGCGGGCTACAGCTCCTACGAGCAGTACTTC.

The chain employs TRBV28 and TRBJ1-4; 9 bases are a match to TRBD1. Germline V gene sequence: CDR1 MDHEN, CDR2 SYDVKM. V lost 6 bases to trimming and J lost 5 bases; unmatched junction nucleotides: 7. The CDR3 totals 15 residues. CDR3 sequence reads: CASRGTGRSNEKLFF. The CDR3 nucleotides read TGTGCCAGCAGGGGGACAGGGCGATCAAATGAAAAACTGTTTTTT.

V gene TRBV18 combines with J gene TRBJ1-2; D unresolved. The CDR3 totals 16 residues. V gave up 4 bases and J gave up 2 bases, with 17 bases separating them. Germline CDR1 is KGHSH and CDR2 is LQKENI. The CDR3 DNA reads TGTGCCAGCTCACAAGAGGCGGGAGAGCCGAACTATGGCTACACCTTC. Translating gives CASSQEAGEPNYGYTF.

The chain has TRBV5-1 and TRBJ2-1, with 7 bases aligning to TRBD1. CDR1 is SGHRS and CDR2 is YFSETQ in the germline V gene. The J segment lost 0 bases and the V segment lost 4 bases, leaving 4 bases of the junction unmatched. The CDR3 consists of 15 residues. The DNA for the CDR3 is TGCGCCAGCAGCCGGGGACAGAGCTCCTACAATGAGCAGTTCTTC. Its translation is CASSRGQSSYNEQFF.

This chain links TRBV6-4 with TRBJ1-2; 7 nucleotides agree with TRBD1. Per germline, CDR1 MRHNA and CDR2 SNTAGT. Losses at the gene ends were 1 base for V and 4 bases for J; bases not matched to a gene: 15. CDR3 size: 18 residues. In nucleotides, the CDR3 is TGTGCCAGCAGTGACTTGTGGCAGGGGGGCCCGGGGTTCTATGGCTACACCTTC. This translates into CASSDLWQGGPGFYGYTF.

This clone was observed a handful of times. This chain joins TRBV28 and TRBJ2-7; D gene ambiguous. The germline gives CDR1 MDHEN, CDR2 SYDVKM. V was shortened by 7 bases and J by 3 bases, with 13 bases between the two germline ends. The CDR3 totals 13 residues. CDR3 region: CASTSRTFYEQYF. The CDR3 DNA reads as TGTGCCAGCACGTCGCGTACTTTCTACGAGCAGTACTTC.

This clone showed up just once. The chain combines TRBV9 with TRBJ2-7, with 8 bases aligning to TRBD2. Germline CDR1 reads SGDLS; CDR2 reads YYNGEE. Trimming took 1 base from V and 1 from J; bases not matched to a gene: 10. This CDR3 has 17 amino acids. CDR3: CASSVTGVAGTSYEQYF. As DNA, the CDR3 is TGTGCCAGCAGCGTAACCGGGGTAGCGGGAACTTCCTACGAGCAGTACTTC. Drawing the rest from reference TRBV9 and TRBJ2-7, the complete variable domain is DSGVTQTPKHLITATGQRVTLRCSPRSGDLSVYWYQQSLDQGLQFLIQYYNGEERAKGNILERFSAQQFPDLHSELNLSSLELGDSALYFCASSVTGVAGTSYEQYFGPGTRLTVT.

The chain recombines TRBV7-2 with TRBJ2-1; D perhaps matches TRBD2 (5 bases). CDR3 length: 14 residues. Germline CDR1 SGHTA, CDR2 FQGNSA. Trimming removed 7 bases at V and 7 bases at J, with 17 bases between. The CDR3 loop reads CASTGRRRRNEQFF. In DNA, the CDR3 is TGTGCCAGCACCGGGCGGAGGAGGAGGAATGAGCAGTTCTTC.

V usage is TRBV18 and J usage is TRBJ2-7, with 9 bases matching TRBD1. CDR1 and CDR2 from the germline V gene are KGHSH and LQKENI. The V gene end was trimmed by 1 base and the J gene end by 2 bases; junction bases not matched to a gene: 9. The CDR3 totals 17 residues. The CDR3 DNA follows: TGTGCCAGCTCACCACGGGACAGGGCGTATCAGACCTACGAGCAGTACTTC. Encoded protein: CASSPRDRAYQTYEQYF.

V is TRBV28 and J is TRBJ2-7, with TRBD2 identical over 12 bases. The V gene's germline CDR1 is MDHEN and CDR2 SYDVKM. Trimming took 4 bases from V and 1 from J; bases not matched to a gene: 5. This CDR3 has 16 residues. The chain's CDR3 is CASSSRTSGTSYEQYF. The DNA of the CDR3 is TGTGCCAGCAGTTCCCGGACTAGCGGGACATCCTACGAGCAGTACTTC.